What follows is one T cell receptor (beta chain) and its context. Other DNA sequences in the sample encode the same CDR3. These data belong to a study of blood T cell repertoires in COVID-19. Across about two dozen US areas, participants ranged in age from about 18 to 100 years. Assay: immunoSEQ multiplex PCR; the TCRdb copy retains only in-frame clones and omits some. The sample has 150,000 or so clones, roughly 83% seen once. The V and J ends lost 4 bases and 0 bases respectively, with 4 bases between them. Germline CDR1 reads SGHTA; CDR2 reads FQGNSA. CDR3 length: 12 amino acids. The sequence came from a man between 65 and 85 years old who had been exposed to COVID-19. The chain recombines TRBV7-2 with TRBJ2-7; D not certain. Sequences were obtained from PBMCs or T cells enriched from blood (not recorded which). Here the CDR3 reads CASSSSSYEQYF. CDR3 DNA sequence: TGTGCCAGCAGCTCCTCCTCCTACGAGCAGTACTTC.